This is a list of T cell receptor beta chains from one sample in a study of blood T cells in healthy people across ages. MiXCR, applied by TCRdb to the 5' RACE reads, yields one record per CDR3 protein. This sample has 900,000 to 950,000 distinct CDR3 sequences, with 25% to 35% found just once. This same sample was also taken into another study, of T cells of mothers and their children.

Sample: blood. Every receptor here comes from a woman aged 35 to 49 in good health. The CDR3 runs from the conserved cysteine through the conserved F or W. D genes are given only for firm matches. Clone size, where shown, is once, few, many, or a class for clones that have expanded.

- | many | TRBJ1-2 | TRBV7-3 | CATTAEGVYGYTF | TGTGCCACCACTGCTGAAGGCGTCTATGGCTACACCTTC
TRBD1 | - | TRBJ2-3 | TRBV7-9 | CASSPPGTVATDTQYF | TGTGCCAGTAGCCCTCCCGGGACAGTGGCCACAGATACGCAGTATTTT
- | - | TRBJ1-1 | TRBV7-2 | CASSSTASSEAFF | TGTGCCAGCAGCTCAACAGCGTCCTCTGAAGCTTTCTTT
TRBD1 | many | TRBJ2-7 | TRBV20-1 | CSANRESGTATYEQYF | TGCAGTGCCAATCGAGAATCCGGGACAGCGACCTACGAGCAGTACTTC
TRBD1 | - | TRBJ2-7 | TRBV28 | CASSCRDRGPCYEQYF | TGTGCCAGCAGTTGTAGGGACAGGGGCCCCTGTTACGAGCAGTACTTC
- | - | TRBJ1-1 | TRBV3-1 | CASHRGGNTEAFF | TGTGCCAGCCATCGAGGGGGGAACACTGAAGCTTTCTTT
- | few | TRBJ2-3 | TRBV28 | CASRKETGFTDTQYF | TGTGCCAGCAGAAAGGAAACAGGGTTCACAGATACGCAGTATTTT
- | many | TRBJ2-5 | TRBV6-5 | CASSPGRSETQYF | TGTGCCAGCAGCCCGGGGAGATCGGAGACCCAGTACTTC
TRBD1 | few | TRBJ2-4 | TRBV3-1 | CASSQGGGQGLAKNIQYF | TGTGCCAGCAGCCAAGGGGGGGGACAGGGACTAGCCAAAAACATTCAGTACTTC
- | few | TRBJ2-3 | TRBV29-1 | CSAASDTDTQYF | TGCAGCGCAGCCTCGGACACAGATACGCAGTATTTT
- | many | TRBJ2-7 | TRBV6-2/TRBV6-3 | CASNIGSSYEQYF | TGTGCCAGCAACATCGGGAGCTCCTACGAGCAGTACTTC
- | few | TRBJ2-1 | TRBV9 | CASSVRGGGILNDEQFF | TGTGCCAGCAGCGTCCGAGGTGGGGGGATCTTGAACGATGAGCAGTTCTTC
TRBD1 | many | TRBJ2-5 | TRBV5-1 | CASSFYGTGRETQYF | TGCGCCAGCAGCTTTTACGGGACAGGGAGGGAGACCCAGTACTTC
TRBD1 | - | TRBJ2-7 | TRBV5-1 | CASSATGQSEQYF | TGCGCCAGCAGCGCGACGGGACAGAGCGAGCAGTACTTC
- | few | TRBJ2-5 | TRBV5-5 | CTSSFRGYQETQYF | TGTACCAGCAGCTTTCGGGGTTACCAAGAGACCCAGTACTTC
- | few | TRBJ1-1 | TRBV20-1 | CSGLAGGNTEAFF | TGCAGTGGACTCGCCGGGGGGAACACTGAAGCTTTCTTT
TRBD2 | few | TRBJ2-5 | TRBV7-3 | CASSVLAGGLETQYF | TGTGCCAGCAGCGTACTAGCGGGGGGGCTAGAGACCCAGTACTTC
TRBD2 | - | TRBJ2-3 | TRBV7-2 | CASSFQRGIDTQYF | TGTGCCAGCAGCTTCCAGCGGGGAATAGATACGCAGTATTTT
TRBD1 | - | TRBJ1-1 | TRBV29-1 | CSVATGQGRSFF | TGCAGCGTTGCAACTGGACAGGGCCGGTCTTTCTTT
TRBD1 | few | TRBJ1-2 | TRBV2 | CASLPGGSYGYTF | TGTGCCAGCTTACCAGGGGGCTCGTATGGCTACACCTTC
- | - | TRBJ1-1 | TRBV6-5 | CASSQGGSAFF | TGTGCCAGCAGTCAAGGTGGGAGCGCTTTCTTT
TRBD2 | - | TRBJ2-3 | TRBV6-1 | CASSEGTSGADTQYF | TGTGCCAGCAGTGAAGGGACTAGCGGGGCAGATACGCAGTATTTT
- | - | TRBJ2-2 | TRBV9 | CASNLRGVITGELFF | TGTGCCAGCAACCTCAGAGGGGTGATCACCGGGGAGCTGTTTTTT
- | few | TRBJ2-3 | TRBV20-1 | CSAPRGSSGTDTQYF | TGCAGTGCTCCCCGGGGGTCCTCTGGCACAGATACGCAGTATTTT
TRBD1 | once | TRBJ2-5 | TRBV13 | CASSATGVSVGNEQYF | TGTGCCAGCAGCGCAACAGGGGTCTCGGTCGGCAATGAGCAGTACTTC
- | many | TRBJ2-7 | TRBV3-1 | CASSQATGYEQYF | TGCGCCAGCAGCCAAGCGACAGGCTACGAGCAGTACTTC
- | - | TRBJ1-2 | TRBV12-3/TRBV12-4 | CASSGVAGGSNYGYTF | TGTGCCAGCAGTGGGGTGGCCGGGGGCTCTAACTATGGCTACACCTTC
- | - | TRBJ1-1 | TRBV21-1 | CASSKAAGPEAFF | TGTGCCAGCAGCAAAGCTGCAGGCCCTGAAGCTTTCTTT